The following is a T cell receptor (beta chain) sequence with its context. The antigen remains undetermined. This entry comes from a study of vaccination effects on CD4 cells after COVID-19. The J segment lost 4 bases and the V segment lost 0 bases, leaving 0 bases of the junction unmatched. This CDR3 contains 14 residues. Germline CDR1 SGHRS, CDR2 YFSETQ. Study-level findings and limits: By a late point after vaccination, infection- and vaccine-induced clones had shrunk markedly through clonal contraction. Few convalescent patients were included, and no early post-infection timepoints were sampled.

Generated by immunoSEQ multiplex PCR, the TCRdb table keeps only in-frame clones and is missing some. The repertoire includes fewer than 35,000 clones, around 80% of them detected once, and approximately 6% sits in the top ten. Sequencing was preceded by expansion of antigen-specific CD4+ T cells with viral peptide pools in the ViraFEST assay. At the end of 10 days of culture, CD4+ T cells were isolated. The vaccine given was either BNT162b2 or mRNA-1273, in two doses. Every well got two million PBMC, which were grown with around 11 IU/ml IL-2 and 8.5 to 10 ug/ml peptides. The TCR sequence derives from a human donor who received a COVID-19 vaccine. Some clones in this sample may be carry-over from other donors' samples. Sequencing was performed on CD4+ T cells from PBMCs cultured with SARS-CoV-2 spike peptides, taken after COVID-19 vaccination. The genes are TRBV5-1 and TRBJ1-1; 10 bases are a match to TRBD1. The CDR3 nucleotides read TGCGCCAGCAGCTTGGGGACAGGGGGCACTGAAGCTTTCTTT. Translation: CASSLGTGGTEAFF.